Many counts were recorded for the clone carrying this T cell receptor (beta chain). Its specificity is unknown. This entry belongs to a study of T cells in Graves' hyperthyroidism and ophthalmopathy. Amplified regions were TCR beta CDR3 sequences from RNA transcripts. HTBI primers were used for first-round RT-PCR of the TCR CDR3. TCRdb ran MiXCR on the multiplex PCR reads and lists one entry per CDR3 protein. The profile shows hundreds of thousands of distinct CDR3 sequences, roughly 20% of them singletons. Germline CDR1 reads SQVTM; CDR2 reads ANQGSEA. The CDR3 contains 14 residues. The V end was cut by 6 bases, the J end by 6 bases, with 20 bases between. The diagnostic basis comprised clinical symptoms, serum thyroxine and TRAb, thyroid ultrasound and orbital computed tomography. Each 10 ml fresh peripheral blood draw supplied the PBMCs. Overall study results and limits: It was a median roughly 6.5 months before onset that the model predicted ophthalmopathy.

The TCR was taken from a woman between 45 and 60 years old with Graves' hyperthyroidism that later progressed to Graves' ophthalmopathy. Sequencing was done on a sample of blood. This chain connects TRBV29-1 to TRBJ1-1; no definite D call. CDR3 loop: CSVLRTGESAEAFF. Written as DNA, the CDR3 is TGCAGCGTACTAAGGACTGGGGAGAGCGCTGAAGCTTTCTTT. The full variable domain, completed using reference TRBV29-1 and TRBJ1-1, is SAVISQKPSRDICQRGTSLTIQCQVDSQVTMMFWYRQQPGQSLTLIATANQGSEATYESGFVIDKFPISRPNLTFSTLTVSNMSPEDSSIYLCSVLRTGESAEAFFGQGTRLTVV.